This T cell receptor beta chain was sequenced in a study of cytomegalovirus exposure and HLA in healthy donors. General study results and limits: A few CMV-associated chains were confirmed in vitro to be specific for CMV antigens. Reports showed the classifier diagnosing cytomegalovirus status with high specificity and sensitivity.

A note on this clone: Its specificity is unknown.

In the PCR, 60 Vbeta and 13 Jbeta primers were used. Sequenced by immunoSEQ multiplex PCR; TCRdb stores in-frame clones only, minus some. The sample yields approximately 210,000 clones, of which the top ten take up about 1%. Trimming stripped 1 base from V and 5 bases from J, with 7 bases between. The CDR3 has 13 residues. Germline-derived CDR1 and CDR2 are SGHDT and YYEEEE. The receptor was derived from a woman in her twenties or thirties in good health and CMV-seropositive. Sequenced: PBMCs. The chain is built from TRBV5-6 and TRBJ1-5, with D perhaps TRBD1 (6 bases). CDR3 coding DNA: TGTGCCAGCAGCTTGTACAGGGATCAGCCCCAGCATTTT. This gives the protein CASSLYRDQPQHF.